The entry below describes one T cell receptor (beta chain). Allocation to cohorts depended on clinical history reported by the participants. The sample is drawn from a study of blood T cell repertoires in COVID-19. Germline V lookup: CDR1 LGHNT, CDR2 FRNRAP. CDR3 length equals 12 residues. Trimming removed 5 bases from V and 8 bases from J, with 9 bases in between. In the original processing: Amplification of reference gene primers provided the estimated nucleated cell counts. TCRdb keeps only in-frame clones here, not all; method: immunoSEQ multiplex PCR. V and J calls and clone size are copied from that table; D and trimming were computed from the DNA. This table holds 100,000 to 150,000 clones, 84% found once.

V is TRBV12-5 and J is TRBJ2-2; D gene ambiguous. Source material: PBMCs or T cells enriched from blood (not recorded which). The receptor's source is a woman in her thirties who had recovered from COVID-19. CDR3 residues: CASGLYPGELFF. CDR3 DNA sequence: TGTGCTAGTGGTCTATACCCGGGGGAGCTGTTTTTT.